The T cell receptor beta chain described here comes from a study of control samples from healthy donors and cancer patients (dated by TCRdb to 2020 to 2021). The library was built by means of the immunoSEQ multiplex PCR assay. TCRdb obtained this table from immuneACCESS and retained in-frame rearrangements with V and J assigned. These tables miss some clones; where compared with another copy, unresolved V genes account for less than half of the shortfall, and the remainder is unexplained. The table for this sample lists 80,000 to 100,000 clones; around 88% of them were counted only once. Over 12% of the sample is held by the ten biggest clonotypes. Trimming removed 0 bases from V and 6 bases from J, leaving 10 bases between the germline ends. The CDR3 has 14 amino acids, counting the end cysteine and phenylalanine. Of all the DNA, just the CDR3 is kept, 42 bases in frame from base 1. CDR1 MNHEY and CDR2 SVGAGI were looked up in the germline V gene.

To note about this clone: What this receptor recognizes is not known. No much larger clonotype is one base removed from it; base qualities were not supplied.

The sample was blood. In this chain, TRBV6-5 is recombined with TRBJ2-3; tentative D gene TRBD1, with 6 bases matching. This TCR was sampled from a man aged 25-45 years in good health. The DNA sequence is as follows: TGTGCCAGCAGTTACTCGTCAGGGGAGGATACGCAGTATTTT. The resulting protein is CASSYSSGEDTQYF.